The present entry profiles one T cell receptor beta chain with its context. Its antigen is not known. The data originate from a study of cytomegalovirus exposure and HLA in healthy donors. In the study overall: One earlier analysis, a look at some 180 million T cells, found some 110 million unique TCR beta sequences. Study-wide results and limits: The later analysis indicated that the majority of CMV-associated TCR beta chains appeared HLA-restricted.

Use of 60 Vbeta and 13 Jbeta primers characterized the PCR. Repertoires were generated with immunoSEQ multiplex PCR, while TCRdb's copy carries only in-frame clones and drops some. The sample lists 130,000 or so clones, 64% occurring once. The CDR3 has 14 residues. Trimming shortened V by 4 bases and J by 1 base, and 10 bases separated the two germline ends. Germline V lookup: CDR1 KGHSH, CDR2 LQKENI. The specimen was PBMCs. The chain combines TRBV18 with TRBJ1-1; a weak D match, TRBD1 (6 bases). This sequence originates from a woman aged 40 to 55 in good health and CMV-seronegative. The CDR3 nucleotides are TGTGCCAGCTCACTATCGACAGGGAACACTGAAGCTTTCTTT. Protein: CASSLSTGNTEAFF.